Sequencing of this TCR beta chain was carried out in a study of T cells in Graves' hyperthyroidism and ophthalmopathy. Graves' hyperthyroidism showing no ophthalmopathy progression within 18 months was considered stable. Uncontrolled infection, other autoimmune disease, pregnancy or lactation disqualified patients from enrolment. Based on clinical symptoms, serum thyroxine and TRAb, thyroid ultrasound and orbital computed tomography, diagnoses were reached. The CDR3 has 15 amino acids. Germline values: CDR1 LGHNA, CDR2 YNFKEQ. V was pared by 4 bases and J by 7 bases, with 11 bases of the junction left unmatched. Using RNA transcripts as the source, TCR beta CDR3 regions were amplified. Primed by the HTBI set, a first-round RT-PCR was run on the TCR CDR3. TCRdb re-called the multiplex PCR reads through MiXCR, storing one row per CDR3 protein. The top ten hold approximately 3.8% of the sample, which has under 650,000 distinct CDR3 sequences, 15% to 20% seen once.

Sample: blood. The chain joins TRBV4-2 to TRBJ1-1; TRBD1 agrees at 8 bases. The TCR was taken from a woman under 40 with Graves' hyperthyroidism. Here the CDR3 reads CASSLTLDRAGEAFF. The DNA for the CDR3 is TGTGCCAGCAGCCTGACACTGGACAGGGCAGGTGAAGCTTTCTTT.